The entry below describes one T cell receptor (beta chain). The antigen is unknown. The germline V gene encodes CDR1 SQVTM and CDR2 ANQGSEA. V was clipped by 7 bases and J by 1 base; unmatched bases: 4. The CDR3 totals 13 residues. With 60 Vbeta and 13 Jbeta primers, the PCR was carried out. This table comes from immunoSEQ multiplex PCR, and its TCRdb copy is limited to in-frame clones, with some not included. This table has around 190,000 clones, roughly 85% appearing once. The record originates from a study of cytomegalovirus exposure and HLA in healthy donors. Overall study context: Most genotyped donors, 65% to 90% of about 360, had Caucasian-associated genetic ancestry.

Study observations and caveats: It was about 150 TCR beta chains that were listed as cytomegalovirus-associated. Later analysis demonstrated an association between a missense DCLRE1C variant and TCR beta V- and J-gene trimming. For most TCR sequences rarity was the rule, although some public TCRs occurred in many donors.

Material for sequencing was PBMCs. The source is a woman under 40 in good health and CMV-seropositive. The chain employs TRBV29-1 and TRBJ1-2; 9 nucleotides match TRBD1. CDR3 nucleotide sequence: TGCAGCGCCGGGGACAGGGATAACTATGGCTACACCTTC. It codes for CSAGDRDNYGYTF.